The clone carrying this TCR beta chain was seen a few times. Its target is not known. This entry is derived from a study of T cells in localized non-small cell lung cancer. General observations from the study: Higher blood T cell density went with longer overall survival. It remains possible that heterogeneity exists, since only one tumor region was sequenced.

Assay: immunoSEQ multiplex PCR; the TCRdb copy retains only in-frame clones and omits some. The sample lists about 30,000 clones; over 80% were seen once. CDR3 length: 15 amino acids. The germline V gene has CDR1 SGHDN and CDR2 FVKESK. V was clipped by 2 bases and J by 5 bases, with 16 bases between them. The source material was peripheral blood, sampled before any cancer treatment. The chain joins TRBV14 to TRBJ2-7, with a weak D call TRBD2 (6 bases). The receptor was derived from an older male donor with stage I lung adenocarcinoma. The CDR3 protein is CASSQTIGAGNEQYF. Written as DNA, the CDR3 is TGTGCCAGCAGCCAAACTATAGGGGCGGGGAACGAGCAGTACTTC.